These 23 T cell receptor beta chains share one sample of origin, sequenced in a study of blood T cell repertoires in COVID-19. The assay was immunoSEQ multiplex PCR, and TCRdb's table has in-frame clones only and misses some. The repertoire holds 200,000 to 250,000 clones, with about 90% as singletons. Specimen: peripheral blood. These receptors all come from a man between 25 and 39 years old with COVID-19, enrolled during active disease.

This chain connects TRBV29-1 to TRBJ2-7; tentative D call: TRBD2 (6 bases). Germline V CDR1 and CDR2: SQVTM, ANQGSEA. Trimming took off 6 bases at V and 6 bases at J, with 18 bases between the two ends. This CDR3 has 13 amino acids. The CDR3 loop is CSVGGAGIREQYF. Written as DNA, the CDR3 is TGCAGCGTCGGAGGAGCGGGTATTCGCGAGCAGTACTTC.

The chain uses TRBV27 and TRBJ2-1; possibly TRBD2 for D (6 bases). This CDR3 spans 15 amino acids. Deletions cut 4 bases from V and 7 bases from J, with 17 bases between. The V gene's germline CDR1 is MNHEY and CDR2 SMNVEV (reference sequence). CDR3 amino acids: CASSSPPAGLNEQFF. The CDR3, as DNA: TGTGCCAGCAGTTCGCCCCCAGCGGGCTTAAATGAGCAGTTCTTC.

CDR3 nucleotides: TGTGCCAGCAGTGAGGTAGCTAGCGGTCGCACAGATACGCAGTATTTT. Residues: CASSEVASGRTDTQYF. This rearrangement joins TRBV6-1 to TRBJ2-3; 7 nucleotides line up with TRBD2. This CDR3 region has 16 residues. Germline values: CDR1 MNHNS, CDR2 SASEGT. Trimming took 3 bases from V and 1 from J; bases not matched to a gene: 7.

This clone appeared a few times. The chain combines TRBV5-1 with TRBJ1-4, with unresolved D. The germline gives CDR1 SGHRS, CDR2 YFSETQ. V was cut by 1 base and J by 7 bases, with 17 bases left in between. There are 16 residues in the CDR3. CDR3 loop: CASSLSDRSRGEKLFF. DNA for the CDR3: TGCGCCAGCAGCTTGTCGGATAGGTCGCGAGGTGAAAAACTGTTTTTT.

The chain links TRBV3-1 (or the pseudogene TRBV3-2) to TRBJ2-7; tentatively, D is TRBD1 (5 bases). This CDR3 is 13 amino acids long. CDR1 and CDR2 from the germline V gene are LGHDT and YNNKEL (reference sequence). Trimming cost V 3 bases and J 5 bases, with 11 bases left between them. CDR3 DNA sequence: TGTGCCAGCAGCCAGCGGACATTCCACGAGCAGTACTTC. This encodes CASSQRTFHEQYF.

This sequence joins TRBV6-2 or TRBV6-3 and TRBJ1-5; a weak D match, TRBD1 (6 bases). CDR1 MNHEY and CDR2 SVGEGT come from the germline V gene. V was clipped by 4 bases and J by 4 bases, with 14 bases between them. The CDR3 consists of 15 residues. CDR3 protein: CASSSTGQGNQPQHF. The DNA for the CDR3 is TGTGCCAGCAGTTCTACAGGGCAAGGGAATCAGCCCCAGCATTTT.

This clone appeared a single time. Here the CDR3 reads CASYQTGTGEQYF. The CDR3 nucleotides read TGTGCCAGCTACCAGACAGGGACTGGCGAGCAGTACTTC. The chain combines TRBV6-5 with TRBJ2-7, with a possible D match to TRBD1 (7 bases). CDR1 MNHEY and CDR2 SVGAGI come from the germline V gene. This CDR3 comprises 13 residues. Trimming stripped 8 bases from V and 6 bases from J, with 17 bases between.

The chain links TRBV30 to TRBJ2-1; D gene ambiguous. This CDR3 is 11 amino acids long. Germline V gene sequence: CDR1 GTSNPN, CDR2 SVGIG (reference sequence). Trimming shortened V by 2 bases and J by 7 bases, and 6 bases separated the two germline ends. The DNA of the CDR3 is TGTGCCTGGAGTCATCGGAATGAGCAGTTCTTC. This sequence encodes CAWSHRNEQFF.

This clone was detected only once. The chain recombines TRBV5-5 with TRBJ2-7, with 11 bases aligning to TRBD1. Germline lookup yields CDR1 SGHKS and CDR2 YYEKEE (reference sequence). J lost 4 bases, V lost 3 bases, and 6 bases had no gene match. CDR3 length equals 15 residues. CDR3: CASSSTGTGGYEQYF. The CDR3 region has the DNA TGTGCCAGCAGCTCCACCGGGACAGGGGGATACGAGCAGTACTTC.

The V gene is TRBV28, the J gene TRBJ2-7; D not resolved. Per germline, CDR1 MDHEN and CDR2 SYDVKM. The CDR3 has 12 residues. Between the trimmed V and J ends, which lost 3 bases and 3 bases, there was a span of 6 bases. CDR3 coding DNA: TGTGCCAGCAGTTTGGTAGACTACGAGCAGTACTTC. Amino acid sequence: CASSLVDYEQYF.

The chain couples TRBV2 to TRBJ2-3; 7 bases agree with TRBD2. There are 20 residues in the CDR3. After removal of 2 bases from V and 6 bases from J, the junction contained 23 bases not matched to a gene. Germline V gene lookup returns CDR1 SNHLY and CDR2 FYNNEI. The CDR3 nucleotides read TGTGCCAGCAGTGAAAGTTCTCATAGTTTTGGGGGGGGTAGGACGGATACGCAGTATTTT. This encodes CASSESSHSFGGGRTDTQYF.

The chain has TRBV7-9 and TRBJ1-2; the D gene is possibly TRBD1 (5 bases). Germline CDR1 is SEHNR and CDR2 is FQNEAQ (reference sequence). Trimming pared 0 bases from V and 4 bases from J, leaving 12 bases between. CDR3 size: 15 residues. The CDR3 sequence: CASSLARGRVYGYTF. The CDR3 DNA follows: TGTGCCAGCAGCTTAGCGCGGGGCAGGGTCTATGGCTACACCTTC.

In this sample, this clone turned up once. The chain links TRBV15 to TRBJ2-2; TRBD2 is a possible D gene (6 bases). The germline CDR1 and CDR2 sequences are LNHNV and YYDKDF (reference sequence). The ends were cut back, 1 base at V and 7 bases at J, with 13 bases in the middle. The CDR3 runs 15 residues. The CDR3, as DNA: TGTGCCACCAGCAGAGTGGTAGCGGAGGGCGGGGAGCTGTTTTTT. Translated, it gives CATSRVVAEGGELFF.

The rearrangement links TRBV6-1 to TRBJ2-2; TRBD2 matches at 11 bases. V shed 3 bases and J 5 bases; nucleotides not matched to a gene: 5. Germline loops: CDR1 MNHNS, CDR2 SASEGT. This CDR3 is 16 amino acids long. This CDR3 is CASSEGLAAATGELFF. The CDR3 DNA follows: TGTGCCAGCAGTGAGGGACTAGCGGCGGCTACCGGGGAGCTGTTTTTT.

V is TRBV3-1 (or the pseudogene TRBV3-2) and J is TRBJ2-5; D possibly corresponds to TRBD1 (6 bases). V lost 4 bases, J lost 5 bases, and 11 bases lay in between. Germline CDR1 and CDR2: LGHDT and YNNKEL (reference sequence). This CDR3 region has 13 residues. The CDR3 loop is CASSPPGEETQYF. CDR3 nucleotide sequence: TGTGCCAGCAGCCCTCCAGGGGAGGAGACCCAGTACTTC.

The V and J genes are TRBV5-1 and TRBJ2-3; no firm D call. V lost 1 base to trimming and J lost 4 bases, with 7 bases between them. Germline-derived CDR1 and CDR2 are SGHRS and YFSETQ. The CDR3 is 13 residues long. CDR3 loop: CASSLTIPDTQYF. The CDR3 coding sequence is TGCGCCAGCAGCTTGACAATTCCAGATACGCAGTATTTT. The entire variable domain, with the rest obtained from reference TRBV5-1 and TRBJ2-3, is as follows: KAGVTQTPRYLIKTRGQQVTLSCSPISGHRSVSWYQQTPGQGLQFLFEYFSETQRNKGNFPGRFSGRQFSNSRSEMNVSTLELGDSALYLCASSLTIPDTQYFGPGTRLTVL.

The CDR3 sequence: CASSHPRAGTIGIEKYNEQFF. CDR3 DNA sequence: TGCGCCAGCAGCCATCCTAGGGCGGGCACCATCGGTATCGAAAAATACAATGAGCAGTTCTTC. The J gene is TRBJ2-1, the V gene TRBV4-1, with a tentative D call TRBD2 (5 bases). The CDR3 consists of 21 residues. V was pared by 3 bases and J by 4 bases, with 31 bases between. Germline V gene lookup returns CDR1 MGHRA and CDR2 YSYEKL.

This chain joins TRBV9 and TRBJ2-3, with 12 bases lining up with TRBD2. Germline V gene sequence: CDR1 SGDLS, CDR2 YYNGEE. CDR3 length: 16 amino acids. The junction had 5 bases not matched to a gene; V was cut back by 4 bases and J by 2 bases. CDR3 DNA sequence: TGTGCCAGCAGCTACGGACTAGCGGGATTCACAGATACGCAGTATTTT. Its translation: CASSYGLAGFTDTQYF.

This CDR3 is CASSPRPGQGSTDTQYF. CDR3 nucleotide sequence: TGTGCCAGCAGTCCCCGCCCGGGACAGGGCAGCACAGATACGCAGTATTTT. V gene TRBV6-2 or TRBV6-3 combines with J gene TRBJ2-3, with TRBD1 identical over 9 bases. The CDR3 has 17 residues. V trimming: 5 bases; J trimming: 0 bases; junction bases outside the gene matches: 9. The germline V gene encodes CDR1 MNHEY and CDR2 SVGEGT.

The gene calls are TRBV10-3 and TRBJ2-7, with 9 bases identical to TRBD1. The CDR3 is 14 residues long. Per germline, CDR1 ENHRY and CDR2 SYGVKD. V lost 3 bases, J lost 6 bases, and 6 bases stayed unmatched. The CDR3 reads CAISDPGQGSEQYF. Here the CDR3 DNA reads TGTGCCATCAGTGATCCGGGACAGGGTTCCGAGCAGTACTTC.

The chain combines TRBV5-1 with TRBJ2-3; TRBD2 agrees at 9 bases. The CDR3 has 16 amino acids. Germline V gene data show CDR1 as SGHRS and CDR2 as YFSETQ. J lost 4 bases, V lost 1 base, and 7 bases had no gene match. The CDR3 nucleotides are TGCGCCAGCAGCTTGATGGGACTAGCCGTTGCAGATACGCAGTATTTT. It is translated as CASSLMGLAVADTQYF.

The chain combines TRBV19 with TRBJ1-2, with a tentative D call TRBD1 (6 bases). Germline CDR1 is LNHDA and CDR2 is SQIVND (reference sequence). The CDR3 sequence is 12 residues long. CDR3 loop: CATRTDNYGYTF. CDR3 DNA: TGTGCTACACGGACAGATAACTATGGCTACACCTTC. The whole variable domain, remainder taken from reference TRBV19 and TRBJ1-2, is DGGITQSPKYLFRKEGQNVTLSCEQNLNHDAMYWYRQDPGQGLRLIYYSQIVNDFQKGDIAEGYSVSREKKESFPLTVTSAQKNPTAFYLCATRTDNYGYTFGSGTRLTVV.

V and J are TRBV5-1 and TRBJ1-1; D is undetermined. Trimming took off 0 bases at V and 7 bases at J, with 10 bases between the two ends. Looked up from germline, CDR1 is SGHRS and CDR2 is YFSETQ. The CDR3 runs 13 residues. The CDR3 bases are TGCGCCAGCAGCTTGGACACGGGAGGTGAAGCTTTCTTT. Its translation is CASSLDTGGEAFF.